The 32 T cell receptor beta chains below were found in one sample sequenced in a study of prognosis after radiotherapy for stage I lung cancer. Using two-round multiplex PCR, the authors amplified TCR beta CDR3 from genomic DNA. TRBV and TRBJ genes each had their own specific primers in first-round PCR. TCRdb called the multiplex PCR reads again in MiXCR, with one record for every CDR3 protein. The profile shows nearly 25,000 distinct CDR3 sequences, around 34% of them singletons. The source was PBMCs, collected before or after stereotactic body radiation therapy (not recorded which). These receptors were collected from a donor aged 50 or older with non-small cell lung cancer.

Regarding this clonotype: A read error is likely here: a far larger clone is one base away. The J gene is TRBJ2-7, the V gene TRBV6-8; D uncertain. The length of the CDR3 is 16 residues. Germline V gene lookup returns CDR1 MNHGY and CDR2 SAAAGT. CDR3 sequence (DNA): TGTGCCAACAGTCCCCGCACGGGCTCGCCTACCTACGAGCAGTACTTC. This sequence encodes CANSPRTGSPTYEQYF.

The CDR3 sequence is CASIPRVGGADGYGYTF. CDR3 nucleotides: TGTGCCAGCATCCCACGGGTAGGCGGGGCCGATGGATATGGCTACACCTTC. The V gene is TRBV7-2, the J gene TRBJ1-2; a possible D gene is TRBD1 (5 bases). The CDR3 extends over 17 amino acids. V was pared by 7 bases and J by 5 bases, with 26 bases between. Germline V gene sequence: CDR1 SGHTA, CDR2 FQGNSA.

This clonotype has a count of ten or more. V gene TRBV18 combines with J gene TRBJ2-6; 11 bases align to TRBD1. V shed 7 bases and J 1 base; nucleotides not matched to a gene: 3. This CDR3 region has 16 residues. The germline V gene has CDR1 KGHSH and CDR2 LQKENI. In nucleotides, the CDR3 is TGTGCCAGCTTCCGGGACAGGGGGTCTGGGGCCAACGTCCTGACTTTC. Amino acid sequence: CASFRDRGSGANVLTF.

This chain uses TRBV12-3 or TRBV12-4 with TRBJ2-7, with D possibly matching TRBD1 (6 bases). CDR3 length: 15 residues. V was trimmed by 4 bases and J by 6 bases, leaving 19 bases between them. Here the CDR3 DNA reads TGTGCCAGCAGTTCCCAACAGGGCTCCCCTGGCGAGCAGTACTTC. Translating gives CASSSQQGSPGEQYF.

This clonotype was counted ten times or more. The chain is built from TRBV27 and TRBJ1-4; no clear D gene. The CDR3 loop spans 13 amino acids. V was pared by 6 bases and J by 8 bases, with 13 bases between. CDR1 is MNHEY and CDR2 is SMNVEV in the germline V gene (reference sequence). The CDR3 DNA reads TGTGCCAGCAGCCCCGGGCCTAGGGAAAAACTGTTTTTT. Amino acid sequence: CASSPGPREKLFF.

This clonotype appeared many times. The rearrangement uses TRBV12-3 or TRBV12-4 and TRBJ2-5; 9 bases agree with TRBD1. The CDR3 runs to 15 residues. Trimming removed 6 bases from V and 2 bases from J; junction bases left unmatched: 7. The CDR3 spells CASSKQGARQETQYF. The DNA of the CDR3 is TGTGCCAGCAGCAAACAGGGGGCCCGTCAAGAGACCCAGTACTTC.

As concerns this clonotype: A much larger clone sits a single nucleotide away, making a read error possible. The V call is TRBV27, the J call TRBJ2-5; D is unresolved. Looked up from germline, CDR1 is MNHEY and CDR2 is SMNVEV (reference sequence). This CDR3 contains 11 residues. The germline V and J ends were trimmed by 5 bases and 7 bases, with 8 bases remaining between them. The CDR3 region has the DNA TGTGCCAGCAGTCTGCGTGTGACCCAGTACTTC. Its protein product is CASSLRVTQYF.

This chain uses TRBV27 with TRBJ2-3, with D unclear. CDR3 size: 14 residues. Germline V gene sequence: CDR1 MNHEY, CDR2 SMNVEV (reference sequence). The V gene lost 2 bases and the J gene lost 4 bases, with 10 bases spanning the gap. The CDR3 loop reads CASSLLRISDTQYF. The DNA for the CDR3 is TGTGCCAGCAGTTTACTCCGCATATCAGATACGCAGTATTTT.

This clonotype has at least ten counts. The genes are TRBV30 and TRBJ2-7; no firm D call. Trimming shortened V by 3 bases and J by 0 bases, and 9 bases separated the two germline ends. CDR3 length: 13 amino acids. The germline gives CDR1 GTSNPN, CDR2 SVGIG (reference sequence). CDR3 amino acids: CAWSPGLSYEQYF. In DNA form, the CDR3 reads TGTGCCTGGAGCCCGGGCCTCTCCTACGAGCAGTACTTC.

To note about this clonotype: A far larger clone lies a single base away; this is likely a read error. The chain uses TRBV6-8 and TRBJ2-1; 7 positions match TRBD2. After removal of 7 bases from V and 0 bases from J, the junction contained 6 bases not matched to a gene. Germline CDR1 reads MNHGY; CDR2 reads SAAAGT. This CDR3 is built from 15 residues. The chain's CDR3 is CASNTSASSYNEQFF. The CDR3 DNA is TGTGCCAGCAATACTAGCGCCAGCTCCTACAATGAGCAGTTCTTC.

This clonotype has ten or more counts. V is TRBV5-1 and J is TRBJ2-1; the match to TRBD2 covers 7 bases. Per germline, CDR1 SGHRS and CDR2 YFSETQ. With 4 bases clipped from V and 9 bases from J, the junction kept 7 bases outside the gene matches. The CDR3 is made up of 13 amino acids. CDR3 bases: TGCGCCAGCAGCCGGACTAGTTCGGGTGAGCAGTTCTTC. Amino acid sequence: CASSRTSSGEQFF.

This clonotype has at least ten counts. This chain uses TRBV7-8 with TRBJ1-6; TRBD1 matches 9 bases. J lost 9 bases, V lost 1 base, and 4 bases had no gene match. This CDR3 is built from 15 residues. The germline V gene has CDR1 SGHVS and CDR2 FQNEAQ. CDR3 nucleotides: TGTGCCAGCAGCTTAGTGACAGGGGGAGGTTCACCCCTCCACTTT. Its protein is CASSLVTGGGSPLHF.

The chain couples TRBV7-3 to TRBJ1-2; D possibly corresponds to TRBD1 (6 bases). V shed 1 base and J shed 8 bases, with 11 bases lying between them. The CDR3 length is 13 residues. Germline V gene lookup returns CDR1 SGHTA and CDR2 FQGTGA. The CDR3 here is CASSLMAGDGYTF. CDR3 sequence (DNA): TGTGCCAGCAGCTTAATGGCAGGGGACGGCTACACCTTC.

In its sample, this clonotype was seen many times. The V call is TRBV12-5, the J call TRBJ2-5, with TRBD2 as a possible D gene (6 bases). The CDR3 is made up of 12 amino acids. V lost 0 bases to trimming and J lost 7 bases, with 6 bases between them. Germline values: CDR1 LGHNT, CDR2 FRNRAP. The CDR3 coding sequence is TGTGCTAGTGGTTTGGTGGGAGGGACCCAGTACTTC. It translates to CASGLVGGTQYF.

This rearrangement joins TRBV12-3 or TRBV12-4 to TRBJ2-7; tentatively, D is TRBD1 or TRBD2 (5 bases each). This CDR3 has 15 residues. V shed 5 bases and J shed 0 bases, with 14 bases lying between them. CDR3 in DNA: TGTGCCAGCAGTGAAAGCCGGGACGGCTCCTACGAGCAGTACTTC. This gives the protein CASSESRDGSYEQYF.

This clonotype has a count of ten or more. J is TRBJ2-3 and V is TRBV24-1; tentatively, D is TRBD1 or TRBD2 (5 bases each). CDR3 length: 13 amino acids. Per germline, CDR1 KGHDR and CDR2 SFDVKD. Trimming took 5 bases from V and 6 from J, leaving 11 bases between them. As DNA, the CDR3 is TGTGCCACCAGTGCTCTGGGGGTGGATACGCAGTATTTT. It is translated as CATSALGVDTQYF.

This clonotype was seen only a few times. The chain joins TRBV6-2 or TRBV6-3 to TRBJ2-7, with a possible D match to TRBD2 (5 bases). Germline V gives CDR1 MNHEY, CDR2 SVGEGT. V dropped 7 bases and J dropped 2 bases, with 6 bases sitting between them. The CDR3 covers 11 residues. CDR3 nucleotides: TGTGCCAGCACGGGGACCTACGAGCAGTACTTC. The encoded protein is CASTGTYEQYF.

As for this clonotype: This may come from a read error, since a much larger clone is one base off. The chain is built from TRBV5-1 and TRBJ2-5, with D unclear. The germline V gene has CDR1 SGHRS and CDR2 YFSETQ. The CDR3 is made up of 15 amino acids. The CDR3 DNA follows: TGCGCCAGCATCTTGGTCGGGCAGTACCAAGAGACCCAGTACTTC. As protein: CASILVGQYQETQYF.

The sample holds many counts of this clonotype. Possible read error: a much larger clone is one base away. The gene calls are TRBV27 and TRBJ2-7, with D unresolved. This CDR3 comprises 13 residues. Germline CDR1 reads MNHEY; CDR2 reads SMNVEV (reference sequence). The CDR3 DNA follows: TGTGCCAGCAGTTTATTAGCCGCCTCCGAGCGGTACTTC. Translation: CASSLLAASERYF.

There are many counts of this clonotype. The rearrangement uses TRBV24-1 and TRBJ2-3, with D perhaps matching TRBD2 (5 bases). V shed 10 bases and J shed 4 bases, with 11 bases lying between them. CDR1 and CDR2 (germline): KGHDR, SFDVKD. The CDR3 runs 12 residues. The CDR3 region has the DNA TGTGCCACATCCCGGGAAGCAGATACGCAGTATTTT. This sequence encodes CATSREADTQYF.

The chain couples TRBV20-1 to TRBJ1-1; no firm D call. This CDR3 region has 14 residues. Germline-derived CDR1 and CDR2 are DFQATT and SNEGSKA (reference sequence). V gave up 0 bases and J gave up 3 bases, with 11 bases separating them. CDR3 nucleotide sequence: TGCAGTGCTAGAGAAGAGCTGGCAGACACTGAAGCTTTCTTT. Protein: CSAREELADTEAFF.

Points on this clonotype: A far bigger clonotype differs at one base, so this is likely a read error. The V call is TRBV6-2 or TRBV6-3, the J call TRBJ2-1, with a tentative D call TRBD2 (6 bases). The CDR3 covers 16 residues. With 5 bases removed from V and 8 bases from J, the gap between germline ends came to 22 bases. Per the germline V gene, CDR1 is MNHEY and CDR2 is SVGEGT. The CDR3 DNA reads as TGTGCCAGCAGTCCCAGTACCTCTATCGGGAGCGATGAGCAGTTCTTC. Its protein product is CASSPSTSIGSDEQFF.

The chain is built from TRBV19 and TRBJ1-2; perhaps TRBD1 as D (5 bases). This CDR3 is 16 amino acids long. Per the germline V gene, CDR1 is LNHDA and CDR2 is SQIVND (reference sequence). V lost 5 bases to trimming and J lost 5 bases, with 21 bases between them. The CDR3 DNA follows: TGTGCCAGTAGTGGGTTCGGGGGAAACTCTGATTATGGCTACACCTTC. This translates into CASSGFGGNSDYGYTF.

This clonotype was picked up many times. The chain's CDR3 is CASSQLGQYNEQFF. DNA for the CDR3: TGCGCCAGCAGTCAACTGGGACAGTACAATGAGCAGTTCTTC. This chain uses TRBV10-2 with TRBJ2-1; 7 positions match TRBD1. This CDR3 contains 14 residues. Germline lookup yields CDR1 WSHSY and CDR2 SAAADI. After removal of 5 bases from V and 4 bases from J, the junction contained 5 bases not matched to a gene.

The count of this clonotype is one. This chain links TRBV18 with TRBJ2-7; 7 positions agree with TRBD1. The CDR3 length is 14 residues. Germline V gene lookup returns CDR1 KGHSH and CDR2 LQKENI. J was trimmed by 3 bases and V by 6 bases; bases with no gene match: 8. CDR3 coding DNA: TGTGCCAGCTCGAAAGACAGGGACCACTACGAGCAGTACTTC. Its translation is CASSKDRDHYEQYF. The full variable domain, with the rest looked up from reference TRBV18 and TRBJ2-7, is NAGVMQNPRHLVRRRGQEARLRCSPMKGHSHVYWYRQLPEEGLKFMVYLQKENIIDESGMPKERFSAEFPKEGPSILRIQQVVRGDSAAYFCASSKDRDHYEQYFGPGTRLTVT.

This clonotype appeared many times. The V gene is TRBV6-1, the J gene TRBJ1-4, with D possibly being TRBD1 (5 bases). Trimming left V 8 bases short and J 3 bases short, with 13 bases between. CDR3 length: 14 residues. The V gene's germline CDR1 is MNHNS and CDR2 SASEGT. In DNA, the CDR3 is TGTGCCAGCGGGGAGAAAGGGGCTAATGAAAAACTGTTTTTT. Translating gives CASGEKGANEKLFF.

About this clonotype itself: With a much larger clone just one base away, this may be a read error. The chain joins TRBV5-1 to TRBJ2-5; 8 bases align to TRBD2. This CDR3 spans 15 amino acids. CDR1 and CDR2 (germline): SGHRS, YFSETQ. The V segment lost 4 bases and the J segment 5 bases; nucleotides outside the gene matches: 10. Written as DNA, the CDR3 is TGCGCCAGCAGCCCGGGGGGGGTGAGCCATGAGACCCAGTACTTC. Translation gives CASSPGGVSHETQYF.

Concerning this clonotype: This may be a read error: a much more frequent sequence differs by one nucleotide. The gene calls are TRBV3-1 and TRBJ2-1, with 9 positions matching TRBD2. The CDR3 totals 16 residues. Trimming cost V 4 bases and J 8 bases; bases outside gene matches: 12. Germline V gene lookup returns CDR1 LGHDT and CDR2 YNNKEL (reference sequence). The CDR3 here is CASSPRTSGRSDEQFF. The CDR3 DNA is TGTGCCAGCAGCCCAAGAACCAGCGGGAGGTCCGATGAGCAGTTCTTC.

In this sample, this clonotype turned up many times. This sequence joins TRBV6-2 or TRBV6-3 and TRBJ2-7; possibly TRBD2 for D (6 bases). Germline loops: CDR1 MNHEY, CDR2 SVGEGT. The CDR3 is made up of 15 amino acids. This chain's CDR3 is CATQGHGSTSYEQYF. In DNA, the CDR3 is TGTGCAACTCAAGGCCACGGGAGCACCTCCTACGAGCAGTACTTC.

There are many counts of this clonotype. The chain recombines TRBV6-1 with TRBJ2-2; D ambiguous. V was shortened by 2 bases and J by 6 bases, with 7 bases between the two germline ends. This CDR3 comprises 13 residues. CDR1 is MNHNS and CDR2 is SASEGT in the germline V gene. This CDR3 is CASSESVAGELFF. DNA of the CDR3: TGTGCCAGCAGTGAATCCGTTGCCGGGGAGCTGTTTTTT.

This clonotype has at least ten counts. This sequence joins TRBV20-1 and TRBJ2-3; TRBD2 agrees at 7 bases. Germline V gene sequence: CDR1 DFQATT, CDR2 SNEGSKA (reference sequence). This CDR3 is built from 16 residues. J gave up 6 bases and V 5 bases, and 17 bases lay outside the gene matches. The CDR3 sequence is CSARSGDSQLGDTQYF. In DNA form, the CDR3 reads TGCAGTGCTCGAAGCGGGGACTCACAACTTGGGGATACGCAGTATTTT.

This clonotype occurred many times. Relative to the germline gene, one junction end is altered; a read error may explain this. DNA of the CDR3: TGCAGCGCTAACGACGGAAAACGAGGGGACACTGAAGCTTTCTTT. Amino acids: CSANDGKRGDTEAFF. This chain uses TRBV20-1 with TRBJ1-1, with TRBD1 as a possible D gene (5 bases). Germline V CDR1 and CDR2: DFQATT, SNEGSKA (reference sequence). The CDR3 spans 15 residues.